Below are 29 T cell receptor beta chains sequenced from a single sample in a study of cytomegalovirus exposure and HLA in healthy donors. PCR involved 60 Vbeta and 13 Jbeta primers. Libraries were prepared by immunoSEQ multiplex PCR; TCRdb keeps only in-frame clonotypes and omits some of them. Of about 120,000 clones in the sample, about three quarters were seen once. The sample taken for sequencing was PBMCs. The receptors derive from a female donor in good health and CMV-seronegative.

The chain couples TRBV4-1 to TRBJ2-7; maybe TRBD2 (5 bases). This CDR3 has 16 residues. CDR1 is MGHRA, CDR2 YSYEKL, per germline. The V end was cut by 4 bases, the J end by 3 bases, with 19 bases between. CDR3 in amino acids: CASSPTLLGGGYEQYF. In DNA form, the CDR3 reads TGCGCCAGCAGCCCAACTCTATTGGGCGGAGGCTACGAGCAGTACTTC.

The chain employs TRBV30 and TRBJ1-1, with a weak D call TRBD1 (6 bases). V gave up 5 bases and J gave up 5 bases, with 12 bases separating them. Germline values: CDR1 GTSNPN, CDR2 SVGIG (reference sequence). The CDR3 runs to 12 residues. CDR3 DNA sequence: TGTGCCTGGGGACAGCGTGGGACTGAAGCTTTCTTT. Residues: CAWGQRGTEAFF.

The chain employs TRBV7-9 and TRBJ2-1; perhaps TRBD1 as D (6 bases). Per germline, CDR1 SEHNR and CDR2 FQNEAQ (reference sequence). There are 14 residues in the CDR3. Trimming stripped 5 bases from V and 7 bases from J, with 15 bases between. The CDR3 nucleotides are TGTGCCAGCAGCCCCCCCCGCGACAGGAATGAGCAGTTCTTC. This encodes CASSPPRDRNEQFF.

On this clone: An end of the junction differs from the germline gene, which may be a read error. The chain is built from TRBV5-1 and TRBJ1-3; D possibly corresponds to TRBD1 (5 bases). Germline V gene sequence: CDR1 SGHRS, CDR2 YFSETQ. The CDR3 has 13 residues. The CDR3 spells CASSLEDLTGLLF. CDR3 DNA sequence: TGCGCCAGCAGCTTGGAAGATTTAACAGGCCTTCTTTTT.

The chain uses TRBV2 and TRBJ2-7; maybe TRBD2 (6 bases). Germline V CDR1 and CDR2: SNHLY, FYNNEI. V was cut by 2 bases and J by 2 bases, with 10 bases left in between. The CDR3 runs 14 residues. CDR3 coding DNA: TGTGCCAGCAGTGAAAGGAGGGGCCCCTACGAGCAGTACTTC. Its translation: CASSERRGPYEQYF.

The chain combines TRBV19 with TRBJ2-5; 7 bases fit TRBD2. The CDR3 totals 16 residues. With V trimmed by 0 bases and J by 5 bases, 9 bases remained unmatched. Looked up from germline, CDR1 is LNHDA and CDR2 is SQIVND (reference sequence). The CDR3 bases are TGTGCCAGTAGTATAGATTTGACGGGAGGCAATGAGACCCAGTACTTC. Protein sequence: CASSIDLTGGNETQYF.

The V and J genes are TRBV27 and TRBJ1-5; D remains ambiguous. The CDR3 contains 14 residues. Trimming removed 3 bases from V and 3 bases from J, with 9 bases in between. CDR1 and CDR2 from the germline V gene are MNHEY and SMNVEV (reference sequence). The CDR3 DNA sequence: TGTGCCAGCAGTTTCATCGGGGACAATCAGCCCCAGCATTTT. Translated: CASSFIGDNQPQHF.

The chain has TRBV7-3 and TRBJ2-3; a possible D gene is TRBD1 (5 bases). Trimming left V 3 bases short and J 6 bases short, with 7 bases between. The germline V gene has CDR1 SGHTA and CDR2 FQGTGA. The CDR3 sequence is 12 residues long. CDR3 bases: TGTGCCAGCAGCTTTAAGGGGGATACGCAGTATTTT. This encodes CASSFKGDTQYF.

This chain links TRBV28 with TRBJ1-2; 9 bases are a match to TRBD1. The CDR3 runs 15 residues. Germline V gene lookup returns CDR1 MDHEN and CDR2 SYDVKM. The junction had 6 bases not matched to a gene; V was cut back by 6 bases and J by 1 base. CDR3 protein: CASRLGQGINYGYTF. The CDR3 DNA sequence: TGTGCCAGCAGACTCGGACAGGGGATTAACTATGGCTACACCTTC.

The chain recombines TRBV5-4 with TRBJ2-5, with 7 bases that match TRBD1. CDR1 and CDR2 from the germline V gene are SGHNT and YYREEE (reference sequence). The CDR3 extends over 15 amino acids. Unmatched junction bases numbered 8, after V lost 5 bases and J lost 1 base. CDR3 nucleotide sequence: TGTGCCAGCAGTACAGGGGCGCACCTCCAAGAGACCCAGTACTTC. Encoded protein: CASSTGAHLQETQYF.

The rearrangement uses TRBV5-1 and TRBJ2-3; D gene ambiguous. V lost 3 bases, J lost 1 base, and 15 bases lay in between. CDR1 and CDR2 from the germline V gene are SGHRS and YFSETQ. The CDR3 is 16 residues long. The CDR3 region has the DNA TGCGCCAGCAGCTCAACTCGTTTTCCGGGCACAGATACGCAGTATTTT. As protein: CASSSTRFPGTDTQYF.

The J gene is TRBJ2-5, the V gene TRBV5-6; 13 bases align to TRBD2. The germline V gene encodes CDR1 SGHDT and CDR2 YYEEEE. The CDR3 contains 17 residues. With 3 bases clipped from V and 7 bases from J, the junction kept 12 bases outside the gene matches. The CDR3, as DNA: TGTGCCAGCAGCTCCGCCGAACTAGCGGGAGGGCCGGGGACCCAGTACTTC. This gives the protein CASSSAELAGGPGTQYF.

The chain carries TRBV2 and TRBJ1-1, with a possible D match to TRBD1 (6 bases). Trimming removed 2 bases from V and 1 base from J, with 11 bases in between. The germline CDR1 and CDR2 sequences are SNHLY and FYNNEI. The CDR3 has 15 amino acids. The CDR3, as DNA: TGTGCCAGCAGTGAATACAGAGGGGGGAACACTGAAGCTTTCTTT. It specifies CASSEYRGGNTEAFF.

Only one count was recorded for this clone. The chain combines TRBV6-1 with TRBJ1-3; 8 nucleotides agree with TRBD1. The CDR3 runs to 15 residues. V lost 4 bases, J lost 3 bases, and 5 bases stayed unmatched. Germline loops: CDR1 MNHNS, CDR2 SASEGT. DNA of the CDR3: TGTGCCAGCAGTGCCCGGACAGGGAATGGAAACACCATATATTTT. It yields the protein CASSARTGNGNTIYF.

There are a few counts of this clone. DNA for the CDR3: TGTGCCAGTAGTATTGTGCAGCAAGAGACCCAGTACTTC. Residues: CASSIVQQETQYF. The V and J genes are TRBV19 and TRBJ2-5; the D is unclear. Germline-derived CDR1 and CDR2 are LNHDA and SQIVND (reference sequence). The CDR3 is 13 residues long. V was clipped by 3 bases and J by 2 bases, with 7 bases between them.

CDR3 sequence reads: CASKGGALGTEAFF. The CDR3 DNA reads TGTGCCAGCAAAGGGGGGGCGTTAGGAACTGAAGCTTTCTTT. The V and J genes are TRBV2 and TRBJ1-1; D may be TRBD1 (6 bases). The CDR3 totals 14 residues. The germline V and J ends were trimmed by 7 bases and 5 bases, with 17 bases remaining between them. CDR1 SNHLY and CDR2 FYNNEI come from the germline V gene. Full variable domain (outside the CDR3, taken from reference TRBV2 and TRBJ1-1): EPEVTQTPSHQVTQMGQEVILRCVPISNHLYFYWYRQILGQKVEFLVSFYNNEISEKSEIFDDQFSVERPDGSNFTLKIRSTKLEDSAMYFCASKGGALGTEAFFGQGTRLTVV.

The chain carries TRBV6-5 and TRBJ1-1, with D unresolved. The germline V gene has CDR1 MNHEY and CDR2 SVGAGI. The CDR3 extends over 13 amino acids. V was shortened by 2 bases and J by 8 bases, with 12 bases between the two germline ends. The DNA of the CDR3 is TGTGCCAGCAGTTACCCAGAAAAACTAGAAGCTTTCTTT. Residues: CASSYPEKLEAFF.

The CDR3: CASSGLGNTIYF. For the CDR3, the DNA is TGTGCCAGCAGCGGGTTGGGAAACACCATATATTTT. The V call is TRBV28, the J call TRBJ1-3; D gene unclear. V was cut by 6 bases and J by 4 bases, with 7 bases left in between. CDR3 length: 12 residues. CDR1 and CDR2 (germline): MDHEN, SYDVKM.

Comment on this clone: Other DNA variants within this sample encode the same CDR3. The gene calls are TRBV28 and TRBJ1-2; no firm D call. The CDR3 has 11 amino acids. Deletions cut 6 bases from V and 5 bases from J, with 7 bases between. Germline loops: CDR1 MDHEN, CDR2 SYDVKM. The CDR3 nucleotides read TGTGCCAGCAGGGCGGAATATGGCTACACCTTC. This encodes CASRAEYGYTF.

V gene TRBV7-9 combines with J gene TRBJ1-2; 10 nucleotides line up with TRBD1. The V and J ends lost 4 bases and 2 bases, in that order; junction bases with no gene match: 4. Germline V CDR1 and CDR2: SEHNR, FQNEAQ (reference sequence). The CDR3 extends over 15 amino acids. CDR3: CASSWDRGENYGYTF. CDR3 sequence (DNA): TGTGCCAGCAGCTGGGACAGGGGTGAGAACTATGGCTACACCTTC.

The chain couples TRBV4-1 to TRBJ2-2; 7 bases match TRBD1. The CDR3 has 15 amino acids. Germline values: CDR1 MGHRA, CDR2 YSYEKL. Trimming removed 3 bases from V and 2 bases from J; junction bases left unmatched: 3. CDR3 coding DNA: TGCGCCAGCAGCCATGGGACAGCTAACACCGGGGAGCTGTTTTTT. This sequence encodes CASSHGTANTGELFF.

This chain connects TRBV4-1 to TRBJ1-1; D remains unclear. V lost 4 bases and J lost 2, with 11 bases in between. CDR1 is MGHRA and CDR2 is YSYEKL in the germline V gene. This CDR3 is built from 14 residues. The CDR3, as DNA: TGCGCCAGCAGCCCCCAGGAGGGAAACACTGAAGCTTTCTTT. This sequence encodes CASSPQEGNTEAFF.

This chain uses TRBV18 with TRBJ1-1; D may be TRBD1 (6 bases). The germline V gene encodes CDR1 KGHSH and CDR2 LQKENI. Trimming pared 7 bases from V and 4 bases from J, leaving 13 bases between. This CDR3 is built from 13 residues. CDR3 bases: TGTGCCAGCTTATCGGGAGGGGGCACTGAAGCTTTCTTT. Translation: CASLSGGGTEAFF.

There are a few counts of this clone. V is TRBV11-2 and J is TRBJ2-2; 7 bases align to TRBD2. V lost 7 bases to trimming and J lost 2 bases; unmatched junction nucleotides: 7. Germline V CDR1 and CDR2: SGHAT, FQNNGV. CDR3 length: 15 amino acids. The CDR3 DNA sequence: TGTGCCAGCATCCCCTGGGGGGGAAACACCGGGGAGCTGTTTTTT. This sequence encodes CASIPWGGNTGELFF.

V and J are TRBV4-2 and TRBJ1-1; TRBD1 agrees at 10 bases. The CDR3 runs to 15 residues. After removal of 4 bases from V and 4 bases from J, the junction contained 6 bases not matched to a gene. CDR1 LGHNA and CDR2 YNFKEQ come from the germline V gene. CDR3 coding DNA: TGTGCCAGCAGCCCGGGACAGGGGCGCGGCACTGAAGCTTTCTTT. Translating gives CASSPGQGRGTEAFF.

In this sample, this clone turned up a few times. CDR3 region: CASSSRGGRGNYEQYF. The CDR3 DNA reads as TGCGCCAGCAGCTCTAGAGGGGGTAGAGGAAATTACGAGCAGTACTTC. The V gene is TRBV5-1, the J gene TRBJ2-5; tentatively, D is TRBD1 (6 bases). The DNA end is a closer match to TRBJ2-7, so the J assignment may be wrong. Looked up from germline, CDR1 is SGHRS and CDR2 is YFSETQ. CDR3 size: 16 residues.

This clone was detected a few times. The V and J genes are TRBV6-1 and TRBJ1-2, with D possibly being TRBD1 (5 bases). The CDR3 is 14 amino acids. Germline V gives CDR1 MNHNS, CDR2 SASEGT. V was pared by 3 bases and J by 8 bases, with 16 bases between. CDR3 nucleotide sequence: TGTGCCAGCAGTGAGGGCAGGGAGGCGGGGGGCTACACCTTC. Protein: CASSEGREAGGYTF.

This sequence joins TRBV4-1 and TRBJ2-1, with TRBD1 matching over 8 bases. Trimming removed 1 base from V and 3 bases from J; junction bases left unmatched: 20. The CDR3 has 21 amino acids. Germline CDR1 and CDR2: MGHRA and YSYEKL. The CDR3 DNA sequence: TGCGCCAGCAGCCAAGTCAGGGTTAACAGGGGGTTGAGTTTGGTCTACAATGAGCAGTTCTTC. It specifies CASSQVRVNRGLSLVYNEQFF.

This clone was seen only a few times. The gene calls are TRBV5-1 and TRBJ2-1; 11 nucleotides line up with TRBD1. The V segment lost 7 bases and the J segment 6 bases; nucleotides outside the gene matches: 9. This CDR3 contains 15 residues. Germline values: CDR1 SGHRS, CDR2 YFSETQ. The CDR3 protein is CASSNGQGAVNEQFF. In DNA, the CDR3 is TGCGCCAGCTCTAATGGACAGGGGGCGGTCAATGAGCAGTTCTTC.